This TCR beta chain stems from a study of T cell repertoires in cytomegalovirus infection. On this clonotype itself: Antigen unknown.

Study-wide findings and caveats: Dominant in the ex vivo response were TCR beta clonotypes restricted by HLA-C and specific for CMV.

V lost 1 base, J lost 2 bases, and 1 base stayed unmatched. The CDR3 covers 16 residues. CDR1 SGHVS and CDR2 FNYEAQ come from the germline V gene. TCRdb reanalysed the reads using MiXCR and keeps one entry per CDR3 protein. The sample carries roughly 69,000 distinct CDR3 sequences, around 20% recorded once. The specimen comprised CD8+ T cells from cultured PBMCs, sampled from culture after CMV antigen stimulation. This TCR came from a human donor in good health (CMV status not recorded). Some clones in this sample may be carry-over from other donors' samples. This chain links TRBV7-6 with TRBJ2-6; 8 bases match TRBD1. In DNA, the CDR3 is TGTGCCAGCAGCTTAGAACAGGGGGCTGGGGCCAACGTCCTGACTTTC. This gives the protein CASSLEQGAGANVLTF. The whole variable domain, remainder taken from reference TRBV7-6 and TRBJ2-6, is GAGVSQSPRYKVTKRGQDVALRCDPISGHVSLYWYRQALGQGPEFLTYFNYEAQQDKSGLPNDRFSAERPEGSISTLTIQRTEQRDSAMYRCASSLEQGAGANVLTFGAGSRLTVL.